These 7 T cell receptor beta chains originate from one sample sequenced in a study of blood T cell repertoires in COVID-19. Here immunoSEQ multiplex PCR was the method, and the copy in TCRdb shows in-frame clones only, minus some. The data contain some 300,000 clones, more than 75% of them singletons. The sequencing input was PBMCs or T cells enriched from blood (not recorded which). The source of these receptors is an older woman in a cohort exposed to, infected with or recovered from COVID-19 (not recorded which).

The chain has TRBV11-2 and TRBJ1-4, with unresolved D. Trimming removed 5 bases from V and 3 bases from J, with 10 bases in between. CDR1 is SGHAT and CDR2 is FQNNGV in the germline V gene. The CDR3 runs to 14 residues. The CDR3 spells CASSPFGANEKLFF. In nucleotides, the CDR3 is TGTGCCAGCAGCCCCTTCGGAGCTAATGAAAAACTGTTTTTT.

The chain joins TRBV2 to TRBJ1-6; D call uncertain. Trimming removed 4 bases from V and 12 bases from J, with 13 bases in between. This CDR3 region has 13 residues. Germline V CDR1 and CDR2: SNHLY, FYNNEI. The CDR3 protein is CASSGAGLIPLHF. CDR3 nucleotides: TGTGCCAGCAGTGGCGCCGGACTTATACCCCTCCACTTT.

The rearrangement joins TRBV10-3 to TRBJ2-2, with D tentatively TRBD2 (5 bases). V shed 7 bases and J shed 1 base, with 22 bases lying between them. This CDR3 has 18 amino acids. Germline lookup yields CDR1 ENHRY and CDR2 SYGVKD. The CDR3 DNA is TGTGCCATCACGAGTAGGCAAGGAGGCCGAGGGAACACCGGGGAGCTGTTTTTT. Its translation is CAITSRQGGRGNTGELFF.

The chain employs TRBV7-9 and TRBJ2-2; 10 bases are shared with TRBD1. The CDR3 is 14 residues long. V trimming: 6 bases; J trimming: 5 bases; junction bases outside the gene matches: 3. Per the germline V gene, CDR1 is SEHNR and CDR2 is FQNEAQ (reference sequence). The CDR3 reads CASRRTGGTGELFF. DNA of the CDR3: TGTGCCAGCAGACGGACAGGGGGGACCGGGGAGCTGTTTTTT.

V usage is TRBV5-1 and J usage is TRBJ1-3, with no clear D. CDR3 size: 16 residues. V lost 1 base, J lost 0 bases, and 11 bases lay in between. Germline CDR1 and CDR2: SGHRS and YFSETQ. The CDR3 coding sequence is TGCGCCAGCAGCTTGACTTTGACAAGCTCTGGAAACACCATATATTTT. Translating gives CASSLTLTSSGNTIYF.

The chain uses TRBV18 and TRBJ1-1; 9 bases are a match to TRBD1. This CDR3 contains 17 residues. Germline V gene lookup returns CDR1 KGHSH and CDR2 LQKENI. The trim removed 3 bases at V and 4 bases at J, leaving 12 bases unmatched. This chain's CDR3 is CASSPNTQGAGGTEAFF. CDR3 sequence (DNA): TGTGCCAGCTCACCGAACACACAGGGGGCCGGGGGCACTGAAGCTTTCTTT.

The rearrangement links TRBV7-9 to TRBJ2-2; D perhaps matches TRBD2 (5 bases). V dropped 8 bases and J dropped 4 bases, with 14 bases sitting between them. Germline lookup yields CDR1 SEHNR and CDR2 FQNEAQ (reference sequence). The CDR3 is made up of 14 amino acids. CDR3 nucleotide sequence: TGTGCCAGCGGCGAGGCGGGCGGCACCGGGGAGCTGTTTTTT. This gives the protein CASGEAGGTGELFF. The variable domain in full, with the rest retrieved from reference TRBV7-9 and TRBJ2-2, is DTGVSQNPRHKITKRGQNVTFRCDPISEHNRLYWYRQTLGQGPEFLTYFQNEAQLEKSRLLSDRFSAERPKGSFSTLEIQRTEQGDSAMYLCASGEAGGTGELFFGEGSRLTVL.